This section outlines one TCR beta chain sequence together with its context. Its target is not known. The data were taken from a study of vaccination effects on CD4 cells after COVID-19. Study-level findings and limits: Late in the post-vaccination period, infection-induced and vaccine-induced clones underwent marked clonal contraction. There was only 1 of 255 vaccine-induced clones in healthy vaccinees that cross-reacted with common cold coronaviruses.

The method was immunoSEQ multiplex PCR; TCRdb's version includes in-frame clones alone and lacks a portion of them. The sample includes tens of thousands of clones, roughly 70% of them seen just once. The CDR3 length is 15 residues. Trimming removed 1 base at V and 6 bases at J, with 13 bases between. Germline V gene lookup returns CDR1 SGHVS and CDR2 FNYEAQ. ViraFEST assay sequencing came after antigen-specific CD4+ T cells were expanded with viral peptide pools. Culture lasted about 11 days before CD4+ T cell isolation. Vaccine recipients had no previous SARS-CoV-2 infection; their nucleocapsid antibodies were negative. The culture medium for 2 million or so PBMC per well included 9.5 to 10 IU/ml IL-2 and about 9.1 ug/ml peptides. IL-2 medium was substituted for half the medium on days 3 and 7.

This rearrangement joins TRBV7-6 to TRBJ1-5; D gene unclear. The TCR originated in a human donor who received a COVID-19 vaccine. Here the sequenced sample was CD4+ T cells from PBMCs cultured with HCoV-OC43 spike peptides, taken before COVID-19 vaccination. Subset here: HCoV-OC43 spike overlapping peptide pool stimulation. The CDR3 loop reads CASSLEAGGRQPQHF. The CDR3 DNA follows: TGTGCCAGCAGCTTAGAGGCAGGAGGGCGTCAGCCCCAGCATTTT.